Only a few counts were recorded for the clone carrying this T cell receptor beta chain. Its antigen is still unknown. The data stem from a study of cytomegalovirus exposure and HLA in healthy donors. The CDR3 is made up of 18 amino acids. From germline, CDR1 is SGHDN and CDR2 FVKESK. The junction had 10 bases not matched to a gene; V was cut back by 1 base and J by 0 bases. General study results and limits: V- and J-gene trimming of TCR beta was linked (in a later analysis) to a missense DCLRE1C variant.

Amplification used 60 Vbeta primers and 13 Jbeta primers. Repertoires were generated with immunoSEQ multiplex PCR, while TCRdb's copy carries only in-frame clones and drops some. The sample holds fewer than 200,000 clones, 60% to 80% seen once. The sample taken for sequencing was PBMCs. This clonotype originated in a woman aged 45-59 years in good health and CMV-seropositive. V gene TRBV14 combines with J gene TRBJ1-2; TRBD1 agrees at 8 bases. This CDR3 reads CASSQGTGQSIPNYGYTF. The CDR3 DNA reads as TGTGCCAGCAGCCAAGGGACAGGGCAAAGTATCCCTAACTATGGCTACACCTTC.